This TCR beta chain was sequenced in a study of a mutant IDH1 vaccine in newly diagnosed glioma. Study as a whole: Patients got their first vaccination 4-6 weeks after radiotherapy alone, or with temozolomide cycles. V12 took place at week 35, and V13 at week 47. Study results and limitations: The vaccine induced immune responses, and these occurred in about 95% of patients.

Per germline, CDR1 MRHNA and CDR2 SNTAGT. V lost 0 bases, J lost 5 bases, and 13 bases lay in between. The CDR3 sequence is 15 residues long. TCRdb's table, derived via immunoSEQ multiplex PCR, lists solely in-frame clones and lacks some. The top ten clones hold over 2.5% of a sample with fewer than 25,000 clones, 84% of them seen once. The sample's time point: week 47, end of study. The vaccine gave 300 ug of a 20-mer mutant IDH1 peptide subcutaneously per dose. In weeks 1, 3, 5, 7, 11, 15, 19 and 23, patients were vaccinated. There are a few counts of this clone. Its antigen remains unknown. The source of this sequence is a man aged 40-49 years with glioma. The material sequenced was PBMCs, taken from a glioma patient whose treatment included an IDH1 peptide vaccine. This chain joins TRBV6-4 and TRBJ2-5; D is perhaps TRBD1 or TRBD2 (6 bases each). The CDR3 DNA sequence: TGTGCCAGCAGTGACTCAGGGGGGTCTGGGGAGACCCAGTACTTC. Its protein product is CASSDSGGSGETQYF.